This section outlines one T cell receptor (beta chain) sequence together with its context. The CDR3 has 15 amino acids. CDR1 and CDR2 from the germline V gene are SGHAT and FQNNGV. The V gene lost 1 base and the J gene lost 6 bases, with 12 bases spanning the gap. This sample was taken from a study of blood T cell repertoires in COVID-19. Background on the study: Whether acute or convalescent, the COVID-19 samples came from the United States, Italy and Spain. The analysed material was cDNA or gDNA that came from T cells, B-cell-depleted T cells, or PBMCs.

This table comes from immunoSEQ multiplex PCR, and its TCRdb copy is limited to in-frame clones, with some not included. The sample consists of roughly 270,000 clones, roughly 80% of them appearing once. Participant-reported clinical history was the basis for cohort assignment. Sequenced input: PBMCs or T cells enriched from blood (not recorded which). The chain combines TRBV11-2 with TRBJ2-2, with D possibly being TRBD1 (6 bases). This TCR came from a middle-aged man who had been exposed to COVID-19. The CDR3 nucleotides read TGTGCCAGCAGCTTAGTCACAGGGCCTTCCGGGGAGCTGTTTTTT. The encoded protein is CASSLVTGPSGELFF.